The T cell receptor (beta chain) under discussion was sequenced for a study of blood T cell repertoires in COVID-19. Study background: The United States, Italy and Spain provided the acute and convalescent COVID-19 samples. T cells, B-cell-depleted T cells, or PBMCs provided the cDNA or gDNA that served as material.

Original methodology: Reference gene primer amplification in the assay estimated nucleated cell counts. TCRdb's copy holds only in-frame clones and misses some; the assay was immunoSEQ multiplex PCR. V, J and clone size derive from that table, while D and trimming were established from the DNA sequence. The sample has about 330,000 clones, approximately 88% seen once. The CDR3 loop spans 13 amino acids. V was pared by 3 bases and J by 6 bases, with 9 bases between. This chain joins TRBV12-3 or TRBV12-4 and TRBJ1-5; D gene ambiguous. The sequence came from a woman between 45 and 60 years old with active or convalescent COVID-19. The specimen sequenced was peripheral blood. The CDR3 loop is CASSLAIAQPQHF. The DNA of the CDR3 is TGTGCCAGCAGTTTGGCCATCGCTCAGCCCCAGCATTTT.